This entry concerns a single T cell receptor (beta chain). Its antigen is not identified. This sample stems from a study of cytomegalovirus exposure and HLA in healthy donors. Study findings and constraints: Rarity held for most TCR sequences, but there were some public TCRs that occurred in many donors.

V was shortened by 4 bases and J by 1 base, with 10 bases between the two germline ends. The CDR3 totals 14 residues. Germline CDR1 is MNHNS and CDR2 is SASEGT. The repertoire was sequenced with immunoSEQ multiplex PCR; TCRdb's copy has only in-frame clones and lacks some. The sample carries 95,000 to 120,000 clones, approximately 85% recorded once. V is TRBV6-1 and J is TRBJ2-5; D might be TRBD2 (5 bases). The sequence was obtained from a woman between 18 and 29 years old in good health and CMV-seronegative. Source material: PBMCs. The CDR3 protein is CASSVGVGQETQYF. CDR3 bases: TGTGCCAGCAGTGTGGGAGTTGGCCAAGAGACCCAGTACTTC.